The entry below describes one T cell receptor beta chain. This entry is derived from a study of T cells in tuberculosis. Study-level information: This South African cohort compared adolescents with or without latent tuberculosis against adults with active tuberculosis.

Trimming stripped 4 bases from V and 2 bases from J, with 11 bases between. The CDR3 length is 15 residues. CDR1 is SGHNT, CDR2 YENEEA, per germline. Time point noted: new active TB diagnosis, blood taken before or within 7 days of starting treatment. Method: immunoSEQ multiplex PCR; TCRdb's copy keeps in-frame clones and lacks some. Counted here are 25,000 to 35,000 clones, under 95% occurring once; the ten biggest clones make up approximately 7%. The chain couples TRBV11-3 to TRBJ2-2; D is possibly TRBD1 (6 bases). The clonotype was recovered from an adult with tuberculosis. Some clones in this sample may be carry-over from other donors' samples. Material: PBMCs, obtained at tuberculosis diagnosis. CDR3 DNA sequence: TGTGCCAGCAGCTCCCGGGACACTAACACCGGGGAGCTGTTTTTT. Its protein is CASSSRDTNTGELFF.